The present entry profiles one T cell receptor beta chain with its context. This entry comes from a study of blood T cell repertoires in COVID-19. Study information: The origin of the acute and convalescent COVID-19 samples was the United States, Italy and Spain. PBMCs, B-cell-depleted T cells, or T cells provided the cDNA or gDNA that made up the material.

Per the study methods: Amplifying reference gene primers gave estimates of nucleated cell counts. This table comes from immunoSEQ multiplex PCR, and its TCRdb copy is limited to in-frame clones, with some not included. Clone size and the V and J calls come from that table; the DNA yielded D and trimming. This sample yields some 100,000 clones, of which roughly four fifths are seen a single time; 8% to 13% belongs to the top ten. The CDR3 length is 15 residues. Germline CDR1 MDHEN, CDR2 SYDVKM. Deletions cut 3 bases from V and 0 bases from J, with 6 bases between. The V call is TRBV28, the J call TRBJ2-6; D unclear. This receptor was obtained from a human donor in a cohort sampled during active COVID-19. The specimen sequenced was peripheral blood. CDR3 nucleotide sequence: TGTGCCAGCAGTTTGAAGAGCTCTGGGGCCAACGTCCTGACTTTC. The encoded protein is CASSLKSSGANVLTF.